The 12 T cell receptor beta chains in this list originate from one sample, sequenced in a study of human T cells and chemical hapten exposure. Regarding time point: patch test 1, 2 weeks after DPC sensitization. Indicated treatment: therapeutic diphenylcyclopropenone sensitization with weekly scalp DPC. MiXCR was run by TCRdb on the RACE reads, yielding one entry per CDR3 protein. The sample holds around 75,000 distinct CDR3 sequences; approximately 10% are singletons and the top ten take approximately 3.7%. The specimen was whole blood, collected in connection with sensitization to the hapten diphenylcyclopropenone (DPC). The receptors shown here come from a woman between 55 and 75 years old with alopecia areata. Some clones in this sample may be carry-over from other donors' samples.

This clonotype was counted many times. This sequence joins TRBV6-4 and TRBJ2-1; D perhaps matches TRBD1 (6 bases). Germline V gene sequence: CDR1 MRHNA, CDR2 SNTAGT. The germline V and J ends were trimmed by 3 bases and 2 bases, with 11 bases remaining between them. The CDR3 is 15 residues long. CDR3 in amino acids: CASSEDSLPYNEQFF. In nucleotides, the CDR3 is TGTGCCAGCAGTGAGGACAGCCTCCCCTACAATGAGCAGTTCTTC.

The table lists this clonotype with many counts. This chain links TRBV7-9 with TRBJ1-6; tentatively, D is TRBD1 (6 bases). The ends were cut back, 5 bases at V and 14 bases at J, with 19 bases in the middle. From germline, CDR1 is SEHNR and CDR2 FQNEAQ (reference sequence). The CDR3 consists of 14 residues. CDR3 amino acids: CASSPVEQGDSLHF. DNA of the CDR3: TGTGCCAGCAGCCCAGTGGAACAGGGTGACTCCCTCCACTTT.

This clonotype has more than one count but fewer than ten. The CDR3 ends on some other residue instead of the conserved phenylalanine or tryptophan, so this is likely a read error. The rearrangement uses TRBV10-3 and TRBJ2-2; D may be TRBD1 (5 bases). In germline, CDR1 is ENHRY, CDR2 SYGVKD. The CDR3 runs to 15 residues. The V and J ends lost 5 bases and 0 bases respectively, with 10 bases between them. The CDR3 DNA reads TGTGCCATCAGTTCAGGGATGGCGAACACCGGGGAGCTGTTTTCT. Protein product: CAISSGMANTGELFS.

In this sample, this clonotype turned up many times. The rearrangement uses TRBV7-3 and TRBJ2-2, with 8 bases identical to TRBD2. V lost 2 bases to trimming and J lost 0 bases; unmatched junction nucleotides: 5. CDR1 is SGHTA, CDR2 FQGTGA, per germline. The CDR3 contains 17 residues. The CDR3 DNA follows: TGTGCCAGCAGCTTATCGGCGGGGGGCCCGAACACCGGGGAGCTGTTTTTT. Translation gives CASSLSAGGPNTGELFF.

This clonotype was seen more than once but under ten times. The chain carries TRBV7-9 and TRBJ1-4, with D perhaps TRBD1 (6 bases). The germline CDR1 and CDR2 sequences are SEHNR and FQNEAQ (reference sequence). The CDR3 is made up of 15 amino acids. V dropped 5 bases and J dropped 6 bases, with 16 bases sitting between them. The CDR3 coding sequence is TGTGCCAGCAGCCCCCGACAGGCGCAATATGAAAAACTGTTTTTT. Residues: CASSPRQAQYEKLFF.

The chain is built from TRBV11-2 and TRBJ2-1; the D call may be TRBD1 or TRBD2 (5 bases each). Trimming took off 6 bases at V and 5 bases at J, with 11 bases between the two ends. The CDR3 sequence is 13 residues long. Germline V lookup: CDR1 SGHAT, CDR2 FQNNGV. The CDR3 loop reads CASRLGAHNEQFF. CDR3 DNA: TGTGCCAGCAGGCTCGGGGCCCACAATGAGCAGTTCTTC.

Note on this clonotype: Mismatch with germline at one junction end may stem from a read error. The chain carries TRBV3-1 and TRBJ1-2, with a tentative D call TRBD1 (5 bases). In germline, CDR1 is LGHDT, CDR2 YNNKEL (reference sequence). This CDR3 comprises 15 residues. CDR3 sequence (DNA): TGTGCCAGCAGCCAAGTACACCGGGACTTCTATGGCTACGCCTTC. It encodes CASSQVHRDFYGYAF.

The table lists this clonotype with many counts. The genes are TRBV12-3 or TRBV12-4 and TRBJ1-1; D ambiguous. This CDR3 has 14 amino acids. V gave up 2 bases and J gave up 3 bases, with 10 bases separating them. The CDR3 DNA reads TGTGCCAGCAGTTTATCCAGGCGCGACACTGAAGCTTTCTTT. This sequence encodes CASSLSRRDTEAFF.

This clonotype was seen a handful of times. V and J are TRBV7-9 and TRBJ2-3; TRBD2 aligns across 10 bases. CDR1 and CDR2 (germline): SEHNR, FQNEAQ (reference sequence). V trimming: 4 bases; J trimming: 2 bases; junction bases outside the gene matches: 6. The CDR3 is made up of 16 amino acids. This CDR3 is CASSSPGLAITDTQYF. The CDR3 nucleotides are TGTGCCAGCAGCTCGCCGGGACTAGCGATCACAGATACGCAGTATTTT.

This clonotype was seen at least ten times. The V call is TRBV2, the J call TRBJ1-6; no reliable D call. Germline V gives CDR1 SNHLY, CDR2 FYNNEI. The CDR3 spans 13 residues. Trimming stripped 3 bases from V and 8 bases from J, with 8 bases between. This chain's CDR3 is CASSDGGYSPLHF. The CDR3 DNA sequence: TGTGCCAGCAGTGATGGCGGTTATTCACCCCTCCACTTT.

CDR3: CASSLDSGGYGGYTF. As DNA, the CDR3 is TGCGCCAGCAGCTTGGATTCAGGGGGCTATGGTGGCTACACCTTC. This chain joins TRBV5-1 and TRBJ1-2; 8 bases line up with TRBD1. Unmatched junction bases numbered 8, after V lost 0 bases and J lost 7 bases. Germline loops: CDR1 SGHRS, CDR2 YFSETQ. The CDR3 runs 15 residues.

This clonotype has a handful of counts. The chain is built from TRBV6-6 and TRBJ1-2; D not certain. The CDR3 is 11 residues long. Trimming cost V 6 bases and J 5 bases, with 7 bases left between them. CDR1 MNHNY and CDR2 SVGAGI come from the germline V gene (reference sequence). The CDR3 nucleotides are TGTGCCAGCAGCGCAACTTATGGCTACACCTTC. Protein product: CASSATYGYTF.